This T cell receptor (beta chain) stems from a study of T cell responses to AZD1222 COVID-19 vaccine. Findings and caveats of the study: A mostly white British donor set with more females was recruited, and clonal diversity was possibly underestimated. Mapped onto spike, vaccine-associated CD4 TCRs spanned it and were dominant at 160-218 and 743-854. Spike-specific TCR repertoires showed rising breadth and depth after two AZD1222 doses.

Method: immunoSEQ multiplex PCR; TCRdb's copy keeps in-frame clones and lacks some. The repertoire includes roughly 100,000 clones, roughly nine tenths of them detected once, and approximately 5% sits in the top ten. Germline-derived CDR1 and CDR2 are MDHEN and SYDVKM. Trimming pared 8 bases from V and 6 bases from J, leaving 7 bases between. This CDR3 is 10 amino acids long. On this clone itself: Its antigen is unknown.

V usage is TRBV28 and J usage is TRBJ1-2; D remains unclear. The source is an adult in good health. Sequencing was performed on peripheral blood, taken on day 0 of AZD1222 vaccination. The CDR3 reads CASRRNGYTF. CDR3 in DNA: TGTGCCAGCCGGCGGAATGGCTACACCTTC.